This T cell receptor beta chain was profiled in a study of cytomegalovirus exposure and HLA in healthy donors. Regarding the study as a whole: Fewer N-insertions than the roughly 630-donor mean were reportedly shown by an Asian-associated ancestry cluster in a later analysis. Most TCR sequences proved rare, with some public TCRs found in many donors. Researchers counted roughly 150 TCR beta chains as cytomegalovirus-associated.

Regarding donors, all were healthy bone marrow donors. CDR1 and CDR2 from the germline V gene are SGHAT and FQNNGV. Trimming left V 4 bases short and J 2 bases short, with 18 bases between. This CDR3 spans 16 amino acids. Primers: 60 Vbeta forward and 13 Jbeta reverse. TCRdb keeps only in-frame clones here, not all; method: immunoSEQ multiplex PCR. The profile shows tens of thousands of clones, roughly four fifths of them singletons. Points on this clone: Its matching antigen is unknown.

The chain employs TRBV11-2 and TRBJ2-7; tentatively, D is TRBD1 (5 bases). This receptor was obtained from a man between 25 and 39 years old in good health and CMV-seronegative. Sequenced material: PBMCs. CDR3 sequence (DNA): TGTGCCAGCAGCTCCTTGAAGCAGGGTTTTCCCTACGAGCAGTACTTC. Residues: CASSSLKQGFPYEQYF. Full variable domain (missing parts from reference TRBV11-2 and TRBJ2-7): EAGVAQSPRYKIIEKRQSVAFWCNPISGHATLYWYQQILGQGPKLLIQFQNNGVVDDSQLPKDRFSAERLKGVDSTLKIQPAKLEDSAVYLCASSSLKQGFPYEQYFGPGTRLTVT.